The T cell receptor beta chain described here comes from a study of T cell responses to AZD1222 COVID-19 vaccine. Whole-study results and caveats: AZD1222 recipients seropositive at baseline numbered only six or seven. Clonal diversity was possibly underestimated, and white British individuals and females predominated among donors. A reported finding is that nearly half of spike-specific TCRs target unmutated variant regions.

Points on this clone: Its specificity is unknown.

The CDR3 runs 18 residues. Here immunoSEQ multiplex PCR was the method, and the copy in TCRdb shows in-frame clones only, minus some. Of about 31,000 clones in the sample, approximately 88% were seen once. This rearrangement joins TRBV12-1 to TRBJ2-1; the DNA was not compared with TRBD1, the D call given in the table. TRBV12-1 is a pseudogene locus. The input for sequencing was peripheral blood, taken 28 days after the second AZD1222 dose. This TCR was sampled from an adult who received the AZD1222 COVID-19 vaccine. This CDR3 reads CASSFRQDGDISYNEQFF. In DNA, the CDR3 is TGTGCCAGCAGCTTCCGCCAAGACGGTGACATCTCCTACAATGAGCAGTTCTTC.